The T cell receptor (beta chain) under discussion was sequenced for a study of human T cells and chemical hapten exposure. Overall study context: Minor volume differences among pooled libraries chiefly drove per-sample TCR yield variation.

Findings and limits, study-wide: The number of TCRs above 1 in 1000 frequency did not change after DPC sensitization.

Individual cDNA molecules each carried unique molecular identifiers attached by the library. A single record per CDR3 protein comes from TCRdb applying MiXCR to the RACE reads. This sample has around 200,000 distinct CDR3 sequences, with about 25% found just once. Time point meaning: patch test 3, about 24 weeks after DPC sensitization. Treatment reported: therapeutic diphenylcyclopropenone sensitization with weekly scalp DPC. Patch tests were applied only after blood draws. Turning to this clonotype: Its matching antigen is unknown.

This CDR3 region has 12 residues. Trimming removed 5 bases at V and 5 bases at J, with 12 bases between. The germline CDR1 and CDR2 sequences are SQVTM and ANQGSEA. This clonotype was sampled from a woman between 40 and 55 years old with alopecia areata. Some clones in this sample may be carry-over from other donors' samples. Sequencing was performed on whole blood, taken in connection with sensitization to the hapten diphenylcyclopropenone (DPC). The chain employs TRBV29-1 and TRBJ1-2; D possibly corresponds to TRBD1 (5 bases). The CDR3 DNA reads as TGCAGCGTTAGACAGAACCTTTATGGCTACACCTTC. It yields the protein CSVRQNLYGYTF.